The 21 T cell receptor beta chains below were found in one sample sequenced in a study of blood T cells in healthy people across ages. Alongside a J-beta primer mix, a sample-barcoded 5' primer served in a second PCR lasting 7 to 11 cycles. Each CDR3 protein gets one entry after TCRdb re-called the 5' RACE reads with MiXCR. The table lists 630,000 or so distinct CDR3 sequences, about 30% of them singletons. The source material was blood. The receptors stem from a woman of 80 years or more in good health.

This clonotype appeared once. Given a much more abundant clone one base away, this may be a read error. V usage is TRBV7-9 and J usage is TRBJ2-5; the match to TRBD1 covers 9 bases. The CDR3 is 15 residues long. From germline, CDR1 is SEHNR and CDR2 FQNEAQ (reference sequence). CDR3 nucleotides: TGTGTCAGCAGTCCAGACAGGGGGAGGCAAGAGACCCAGTACTTC. The encoded protein is CVSSPDRGRQETQYF.

The chain employs TRBV12-3 or TRBV12-4 and TRBJ2-3; 9 bases map to TRBD1. V shed 9 bases and J 4 bases; nucleotides not matched to a gene: 5. This CDR3 region has 13 residues. The CDR3 DNA reads TGTGCCAGTACGCGGGACAGGGCAGATACGCAGTATTTT. Translated: CASTRDRADTQYF.

With respect to this clonotype: This may be a read error: a much more frequent sequence differs by one nucleotide. This chain's CDR3 is CASSVARAPYNEQFF. In DNA, the CDR3 is TGTGCCAGCAGCGTTGCGAGGGCCCCGTACAATGAGCAGTTCTTC. The rearrangement links TRBV9 to TRBJ2-1; D might be TRBD2 (5 bases). V lost 2 bases and J lost 4, with 13 bases in between. Per the germline V gene, CDR1 is SGDLS and CDR2 is YYNGEE. The CDR3 length is 15 residues.

A few counts support this clonotype. The gene calls are TRBV5-8 and TRBJ1-4; D uncertain. Trimming stripped 5 bases from V and 4 bases from J, with 21 bases between. The CDR3 has 17 amino acids. Per germline, CDR1 SGHTS and CDR2 YDEGEE. DNA for the CDR3: TGTGCCAGCAGTCACCCTCTGGCAGGCAGCGTTAATGAAAAACTGTTTTTT. Residues: CASSHPLAGSVNEKLFF.

About this clonotype itself: A much larger clone lies a single base off, so this may be a read error. This rearrangement joins TRBV12-3 or TRBV12-4 to TRBJ2-3, with a possible D match to TRBD2 (5 bases). This CDR3 is built from 14 residues. Trimming stripped 6 bases from V and 0 bases from J, with 10 bases between. CDR3 amino acids: CASRLRVSTDTQYF. CDR3 nucleotide sequence: TGTGCCAGCAGACTGAGGGTGAGCACAGATACGCAGTATTTT.

As to this clonotype: Its ends do not fully match the called genes, so a read error is possible. The chain is built from TRBV7-3 and TRBJ2-4, with TRBD1 matching 11 bases. TRBJ2-7 explains the end of the DNA better; the J call may be wrong. The CDR3 totals 17 residues. Germline loops: CDR1 SGHTA, CDR2 FQGTGA. The CDR3 protein is CASSSSGTGGRAYEQYF. The CDR3 bases are TGCGCCAGCAGTTCTTCCGGGACAGGGGGAAGGGCCTACGAGCAGTACTTC.

Many counts were recorded for this clonotype. The V gene is TRBV9, the J gene TRBJ2-3; D remains ambiguous. The CDR3 spans 13 residues. With 4 bases removed from V and 2 bases from J, the gap between germline ends came to 8 bases. Looked up from germline, CDR1 is SGDLS and CDR2 is YYNGEE. This CDR3 is CASSPAPTDTQYF. In nucleotides, the CDR3 is TGTGCCAGCAGCCCCGCCCCCACAGATACGCAGTATTTT.

The gene calls are TRBV28 and TRBJ1-5, with D hard to call. This CDR3 region has 12 residues. Germline loops: CDR1 MDHEN, CDR2 SYDVKM. Trimming took 5 bases from V and 7 from J, leaving 9 bases between them. DNA for the CDR3: TGTGCCAGCAGTGTTTCGCGGCAGCCCCAGCATTTT. Translating gives CASSVSRQPQHF.

The V and J genes are TRBV6-1 and TRBJ1-6; perhaps TRBD1 as D (6 bases). The germline V gene encodes CDR1 MNHNS and CDR2 SASEGT. This CDR3 has 14 residues. Trimming took off 6 bases at V and 3 bases at J, with 9 bases between the two ends. CDR3 nucleotides: TGTGCCAGCAGGGGACACAACTATAATTCACCCCTCCACTTT. Translating gives CASRGHNYNSPLHF.

This clonotype was seen ten or more times. The chain is built from TRBV6-5 and TRBJ2-4; TRBD2 matches 9 bases. This CDR3 is 14 amino acids long. The ends lost 6 bases at V and 6 bases at J; junction bases unmatched: 6. Germline CDR1 is MNHEY and CDR2 is SVGAGI. DNA of the CDR3: TGTGCCAGCAGCCCTAGCGGGGTAGTAAACATTCAGTACTTC. This encodes CASSPSGVVNIQYF.

CDR3 amino acids: CASSYRRVGHSSYEQYF. CDR3 nucleotide sequence: TGTGCCAGCAGCTATAGACGGGTCGGGCACAGCTCCTACGAGCAGTACTTC. V gene TRBV7-2 combines with J gene TRBJ2-7; D gene unclear. The length of the CDR3 is 17 residues. Germline-derived CDR1 and CDR2 are SGHTA and FQGNSA. V was shortened by 4 bases and J by 0 bases, with 19 bases between the two germline ends.

The chain uses TRBV7-8 and TRBJ1-6; a possible D gene is TRBD1 (5 bases). The CDR3 is made up of 11 amino acids. Deletions cut 2 bases from V and 12 bases from J, with 5 bases between. From germline, CDR1 is SGHVS and CDR2 FQNEAQ. In DNA, the CDR3 is TGTGCCAGCAGCTTAAGGGGACCCCTCCACTTT. This codes for CASSLRGPLHF.

This sequence joins TRBV4-2 and TRBJ1-4; maybe TRBD1 (5 bases). The CDR3 is made up of 18 amino acids. Trimming shortened V by 4 bases and J by 2 bases, and 20 bases separated the two germline ends. Germline assignment: CDR1 LGHNA and CDR2 YNFKEQ. The CDR3 loop is CASSPPGTLSSTNEKLFF. The CDR3 region has the DNA TGTGCCAGCAGCCCTCCCGGGACCCTATCGTCGACTAATGAAAAACTGTTTTTT.

This clonotype was observed many times. The chain couples TRBV12-3 or TRBV12-4 to TRBJ2-7; D may correspond to TRBD1 or TRBD2 (5 bases each). The CDR3 covers 14 residues. V lost 3 bases and J 3 bases, leaving 12 bases between the germline ends. The CDR3, as DNA: TGTGCCAGCAGTTTTGCCGGGGCCGACTACGAGCAGTACTTC. Residues: CASSFAGADYEQYF.

This clonotype was counted a few times. Possible read error: a much larger clone is one base away. V usage is TRBV12-3 or TRBV12-4 and J usage is TRBJ2-7, with unresolved D. This CDR3 is 13 amino acids long. V shed 6 bases and J shed 0 bases, with 9 bases lying between them. CDR3 coding DNA: TGTGCCAGCAGGGGCGGTATCTCCTACGAGCAGTACTTC. Its protein product is CASRGGISYEQYF.

This clonotype showed up many times. The rearrangement links TRBV20-1 to TRBJ2-5; 11 nucleotides align to TRBD2. The CDR3 length is 15 residues. V was pared by 1 base and J by 9 bases, with 10 bases of the junction left unmatched. Germline CDR1 reads DFQATT; CDR2 reads SNEGSKA (reference sequence). For the CDR3, the DNA is TGCAGTGCTAGAGTTAGCGGGGGGGGACTCCGGGCCCAGTACTTC. Residues: CSARVSGGGLRAQYF.

The chain employs TRBV15 and TRBJ1-4; D is possibly TRBD1 (5 bases). Germline V gives CDR1 LNHNV, CDR2 YYDKDF (reference sequence). V lost 3 bases, J lost 7 bases, and 15 bases lay in between. The CDR3 loop spans 15 amino acids. The CDR3 sequence: CATSSKDNGSEKLFF. The CDR3 DNA is TGTGCCACCAGCAGCAAGGACAACGGCAGTGAAAAACTGTTTTTT.

V and J are TRBV7-9 and TRBJ2-7; 11 bases fit TRBD1. Germline CDR1 reads SEHNR; CDR2 reads FQNEAQ (reference sequence). V gave up 4 bases and J gave up 7 bases; unmatched junction bases: 9. The CDR3 covers 15 residues. The CDR3, as DNA: TGTGCCAGCAGCTACCGGAGGACAGGGGGCAATGAGCAGTACTTC. Translation gives CASSYRRTGGNEQYF. Full variable domain (rest looked up from reference TRBV7-9 and TRBJ2-7): DTGVSQNPRHKITKRGQNVTFRCDPISEHNRLYWYRQTLGQGPEFLTYFQNEAQLEKSRLLSDRFSAERPKGSFSTLEIQRTEQGDSAMYLCASSYRRTGGNEQYFGPGTRLTVT.

This clonotype came up a few times. The J gene is TRBJ2-7, the V gene TRBV6-2 or TRBV6-3; 10 nucleotides agree with TRBD2. The end of the DNA fits TRBJ2-5 better, so the J call may be wrong. Germline-derived CDR1 and CDR2 are MNHEY and SVGEGT. This CDR3 is built from 16 residues. The CDR3 protein is CASRTQRGGPGETQYF. The CDR3 nucleotides read TGTGCCAGCAGGACTCAGCGGGGGGGCCCGGGGGAGACCCAGTACTTC.

The J gene is TRBJ2-1, the V gene TRBV6-1; 9 nucleotides line up with TRBD2. The CDR3 length is 15 residues. Trimming removed 7 bases from V and 10 bases from J; junction bases left unmatched: 14. Germline CDR1 and CDR2: MNHNS and SASEGT. CDR3 residues: CASIFSGGSGNEQFF. Written as DNA, the CDR3 is TGTGCCAGCATTTTCAGCGGGGGGTCAGGCAACGAGCAGTTCTTC.

This clonotype was observed once. The rearrangement joins TRBV7-2 to TRBJ2-5; TRBD2 agrees at 14 bases. TRBJ2-1 explains the end of the DNA better; the J call may be wrong. This CDR3 comprises 16 residues. Germline V gene data show CDR1 as SGHTA and CDR2 as FQGNSA. CDR3 protein: CASGPGLAGEWETQFF. Written as DNA, the CDR3 is TGTGCCAGCGGCCCGGGACTAGCGGGAGAATGGGAGACCCAGTTCTTC.